Listed here are 30 T cell receptor beta chains from one sample, sequenced in a study of blood T cell repertoires in COVID-19. The repertoire was sequenced with immunoSEQ multiplex PCR; TCRdb's copy has only in-frame clones and lacks some. This table holds about 200,000 clones, about 88% found once. Sequencing used PBMCs or T cells enriched from blood (not recorded which). The source is a woman aged 25-40 years who had been exposed to COVID-19.

This rearrangement joins TRBV18 to TRBJ2-1, with 10 bases identical to TRBD1. The germline CDR1 and CDR2 sequences are KGHSH and LQKENI. V was clipped by 3 bases and J by 6 bases; unmatched bases: 5. The CDR3 length is 15 residues. For the CDR3, the DNA is TGTGCCAGCTCACCTTCGGGACAGGGGATCAATGAGCAGTTCTTC. Translation gives CASSPSGQGINEQFF.

This chain links TRBV21-1 with TRBJ1-5; the D segment call TRBD1 is taken from the table without a DNA check. TRBV21-1 is annotated as a pseudogene. The CDR3 spans 20 residues. The CDR3 loop reads CASSNRGIPPRGCYNQPQHF. CDR3 in DNA: TGTGCCAGCAGCAACCGAGGTATCCCCCCCAGGGGGTGTTACAATCAGCCCCAGCATTTT.

The V call is TRBV11-2, the J call TRBJ2-7, with a tentative D call TRBD2 (5 bases). Germline-derived CDR1 and CDR2 are SGHAT and FQNNGV. The CDR3 extends over 15 amino acids. Trimming took 1 base from V and 6 from J, leaving 16 bases between them. CDR3 sequence (DNA): TGTGCCAGCAGCTTAGGAAGGGAGTCCGTCCGCGAGCAGTACTTC. It specifies CASSLGRESVREQYF.

This clone was detected only once. The chain has TRBV29-1 and TRBJ2-7, with 8 bases matching TRBD1. The CDR3 is 13 residues long. J was trimmed by 4 bases and V by 7 bases; bases with no gene match: 9. Germline values: CDR1 SQVTM, CDR2 ANQGSEA. The CDR3 nucleotides are TGCAGCGGCGGACAGGGAGAGGGATACGAGCAGTACTTC. Its translation: CSGGQGEGYEQYF.

The chain combines TRBV10-3 with TRBJ2-5; D unresolved. V was shortened by 5 bases and J by 1 base, with 8 bases between the two germline ends. The germline gives CDR1 ENHRY, CDR2 SYGVKD. This CDR3 contains 13 residues. The CDR3, as DNA: TGTGCCATCAGTCTCTACGGCCAAGAGACCCAGTACTTC. This gives the protein CAISLYGQETQYF.

The rearrangement joins TRBV11-2 to TRBJ2-1, with TRBD2 matching 11 bases. Germline V lookup: CDR1 SGHAT, CDR2 FQNNGV. V shed 5 bases, J shed 5 bases, and the junction held 14 bases outside the gene matches. The CDR3 spans 18 residues. CDR3 amino acids: CASSPRWLAGGGNNEQFF. For the CDR3, the DNA is TGTGCCAGCAGCCCTCGCTGGCTAGCGGGGGGCGGAAACAATGAGCAGTTCTTC.

The chain couples TRBV5-4 to TRBJ2-3; D unresolved. Germline V lookup: CDR1 SGHNT, CDR2 YYREEE (reference sequence). V dropped 1 base and J dropped 0 bases, with 6 bases sitting between them. The CDR3 totals 14 residues. The CDR3 DNA reads TGTGCCAGCAGCTTGTCCCAGAGCACAGATACGCAGTATTTT. Amino acid sequence: CASSLSQSTDTQYF.

This clone was seen a handful of times. The rearrangement links TRBV6-4 to TRBJ2-1; maybe TRBD1 (5 bases). V lost 7 bases and J 7 bases, leaving 20 bases between the germline ends. The CDR3 spans 15 residues. The germline gives CDR1 MRHNA, CDR2 SNTAGT. This CDR3 is CASNITGKGQNEQFF. In nucleotides, the CDR3 is TGTGCCAGCAACATTACAGGAAAGGGTCAAAATGAGCAGTTCTTC.

The V gene is TRBV30, the J gene TRBJ1-2, with 7 bases that match TRBD1. CDR1 and CDR2 (germline): GTSNPN, SVGIG (reference sequence). The CDR3 extends over 13 amino acids. J lost 7 bases, V lost 4 bases, and 9 bases had no gene match. CDR3 coding DNA: TGTGCCTGGAAGATAGGACAGGCTGCTGGCTACACCTTC. This translates into CAWKIGQAAGYTF.

This chain joins TRBV19 and TRBJ1-2; no clear D. Looked up from germline, CDR1 is LNHDA and CDR2 is SQIVND (reference sequence). The CDR3 contains 18 residues. The germline V and J ends were trimmed by 7 bases and 6 bases, with 30 bases remaining between them. CDR3 nucleotides: TGTGCCAGTATGCCTTACCTCGGGAATCCCGTTTCGATTAATGGCTACACCTTC. Translating it yields CASMPYLGNPVSINGYTF. The variable domain in full, with the rest retrieved from reference TRBV19 and TRBJ1-2, is DGGITQSPKYLFRKEGQNVTLSCEQNLNHDAMYWYRQDPGQGLRLIYYSQIVNDFQKGDIAEGYSVSREKKESFPLTVTSAQKNPTAFYLCASMPYLGNPVSINGYTFGSGTRLTVV.

The J gene is TRBJ1-3, the V gene TRBV5-1, with 10 bases lining up with TRBD1. The length of the CDR3 is 17 residues. The V gene's germline CDR1 is SGHRS and CDR2 YFSETQ. J gave up 0 bases and V 0 bases, and 3 bases lay outside the gene matches. The CDR3 protein is CASSLEDRGVSGNTIYF. Here the CDR3 DNA reads TGCGCCAGCAGCTTGGAGGACAGGGGGGTCTCTGGAAACACCATATATTTT.

The V gene is TRBV4-2, the J gene TRBJ1-6; D possibly corresponds to TRBD1 (5 bases). Germline V lookup: CDR1 LGHNA, CDR2 YNFKEQ. The V end was cut by 4 bases, the J end by 8 bases, with 21 bases between. The CDR3 consists of 17 residues. In DNA form, the CDR3 reads TGTGCCAGCAGCCTCGGCGGGGGTGGGGGGTCGGATTCACCCCTCCACTTT. Amino acids: CASSLGGGGGSDSPLHF.

J is TRBJ2-7 and V is TRBV3-1 (or the pseudogene TRBV3-2); D gene ambiguous. This CDR3 is 11 amino acids long. With 2 bases removed from V and 5 bases from J, the gap between germline ends came to 4 bases. Germline V CDR1 and CDR2: LGHDT, YNNKEL (reference sequence). The CDR3 nucleotides are TGTGCCAGCAGCCAAAGCCACGAGCAGTACTTC. Translated, it gives CASSQSHEQYF.

The chain employs TRBV29-1 and TRBJ1-4, with TRBD1 identical over 8 bases. The CDR3 length is 15 residues. The V gene's germline CDR1 is SQVTM and CDR2 ANQGSEA. J lost 8 bases, V lost 7 bases, and 15 bases had no gene match. The CDR3 DNA reads as TGCAGCGCCTCCCTCAGACAGGGGTTAAACGAAAAACTGTTTTTT. Protein product: CSASLRQGLNEKLFF.

This clone was counted between two and nine times. The rearrangement links TRBV18 to TRBJ1-2; TRBD1 aligns across 12 bases. The V gene end was trimmed by 0 bases and the J gene end by 7 bases; junction bases not matched to a gene: 9. The CDR3 has 17 residues. The germline V gene encodes CDR1 KGHSH and CDR2 LQKENI. CDR3 sequence reads: CASSPPRGTGGQSGYTF. Here the CDR3 DNA reads TGTGCCAGCTCACCACCGCGGGGGACAGGGGGCCAAAGTGGCTACACCTTC.

The chain uses TRBV30 and TRBJ1-5, with unresolved D. The CDR3 loop spans 14 amino acids. Germline V gives CDR1 GTSNPN, CDR2 SVGIG (reference sequence). The V and J ends lost 0 bases and 7 bases respectively, with 13 bases between them. The CDR3 DNA reads TGTGCCTGGAGTGTTGGAGGAGGGAGCCAGCCCCAGCATTTT. Amino acids: CAWSVGGGSQPQHF. Full variable domain (remainder filled in from reference TRBV30 and TRBJ1-5): SQTIHQWPATLVQPVGSPLSLECTVEGTSNPNLYWYRQAAGRGLQLLFYSVGIGQISSEVPQNLSASRPQDRQFILSSKKLLLSDSGFYLCAWSVGGGSQPQHFGDGTRLSIL.

CDR3 region: CASSLTGHISEQYF. The CDR3 DNA sequence: TGTGCCAGCAGTTTAACGGGACATATATCCGAGCAGTACTTC. V and J are TRBV27 and TRBJ2-7, with TRBD1 as a possible D gene (6 bases). V shed 2 bases and J shed 6 bases, with 14 bases lying between them. This CDR3 has 14 residues. Germline lookup yields CDR1 MNHEY and CDR2 SMNVEV (reference sequence).

The CDR3 spells CASSKFQPGQGVHEQYF. As DNA, the CDR3 is TGTGCCAGCAGCAAATTTCAACCGGGACAGGGGGTCCACGAGCAATACTTC. The V gene is TRBV21-1, the J gene TRBJ2-7; the listed D gene, TRBD1, was not tested against the DNA. TRBV21-1 is flagged as a pseudogene. The CDR3 loop spans 17 amino acids.

The chain uses TRBV30 and TRBJ1-4, with a tentative D call TRBD1 (5 bases). Germline V gene lookup returns CDR1 GTSNPN and CDR2 SVGIG (reference sequence). The CDR3 is 15 residues long. V was trimmed by 4 bases and J by 8 bases, leaving 20 bases between them. CDR3 bases: TGTGCCTGGAAAACTGGGCAGGGTATAGGAGAAAAACTGTTTTTT. Translation gives CAWKTGQGIGEKLFF.

The count of this clone is one. J is TRBJ2-7 and V is TRBV27, with 10 bases lining up with TRBD1. CDR3 length: 15 amino acids. V was pared by 6 bases and J by 3 bases, with 8 bases of the junction left unmatched. Germline V gene sequence: CDR1 MNHEY, CDR2 SMNVEV (reference sequence). The CDR3 reads CASRHLGTGDYEQYF. The CDR3 DNA is TGTGCCAGCAGGCATCTCGGGACAGGGGACTACGAGCAGTACTTC.

This rearrangement joins TRBV6-6 to TRBJ1-3; a weak D match, TRBD1 (6 bases). This CDR3 is built from 16 residues. The V gene lost 4 bases and the J gene lost 2 bases, with 15 bases spanning the gap. CDR1 and CDR2 (germline): MNHNY, SVGAGI (reference sequence). The CDR3 DNA follows: TGTGCCAGCAGTTCCACGGCAGGGGCTGCTGGAAACACCATATATTTT. Translating gives CASSSTAGAAGNTIYF.

This clone was seen a single time. V is TRBV29-1 and J is TRBJ1-1, with 8 positions matching TRBD1. CDR1 SQVTM and CDR2 ANQGSEA come from the germline V gene. This CDR3 has 15 residues. Losses at the gene ends were 1 base for V and 6 bases for J; bases not matched to a gene: 10. The CDR3 sequence is CSVEGSGGHRAEAFF. The CDR3 coding sequence is TGCAGCGTTGAAGGTTCAGGGGGCCATAGGGCTGAAGCTTTCTTT.

This clone has a single count. The chain joins TRBV19 to TRBJ1-1; 9 bases fit TRBD1. Germline V gene sequence: CDR1 LNHDA, CDR2 SQIVND (reference sequence). The CDR3 spans 19 residues. J was trimmed by 1 base and V by 0 bases; bases with no gene match: 12. The CDR3 sequence is CASSIDVPGTGSGNTEAFF. The CDR3 DNA sequence: TGTGCCAGTAGTATAGACGTTCCCGGGACAGGGTCGGGGAACACTGAAGCTTTCTTT.

V usage is TRBV11-3 and J usage is TRBJ1-2; no firm D call. Per germline, CDR1 SGHNT and CDR2 YENEEA. The CDR3 has 13 residues. The V end was cut by 0 bases, the J end by 5 bases, with 7 bases between. The CDR3 DNA reads as TGTGCCAGCAGCTTAGATCAGACATATGGCTACACCTTC. It is translated as CASSLDQTYGYTF.

This rearrangement joins TRBV13 to TRBJ2-3; 8 bases fit TRBD2. Germline V gene sequence: CDR1 PRHDT, CDR2 FYEKMQ (reference sequence). The V segment lost 7 bases and the J segment 1 base; nucleotides outside the gene matches: 4. The CDR3 spans 14 residues. The CDR3 DNA is TGTGCCAGCAAAATAGCGGGACGCACAGATACGCAGTATTTT. It translates to CASKIAGRTDTQYF.

The gene calls are TRBV19 and TRBJ2-7, with a weak D call TRBD2 (6 bases). The CDR3 is made up of 13 amino acids. Per germline, CDR1 LNHDA and CDR2 SQIVND (reference sequence). V was clipped by 3 bases and J by 2 bases, with 8 bases between them. CDR3 nucleotides: TGTGCCAGTAGTATCCGGGGGACCTACGAGCAGTACTTC. Translated: CASSIRGTYEQYF. Full variable domain (missing parts from reference TRBV19 and TRBJ2-7): DGGITQSPKYLFRKEGQNVTLSCEQNLNHDAMYWYRQDPGQGLRLIYYSQIVNDFQKGDIAEGYSVSREKKESFPLTVTSAQKNPTAFYLCASSIRGTYEQYFGPGTRLTVT.

This clone was counted only a few times. The chain couples TRBV5-4 to TRBJ2-3; 8 bases are a match to TRBD1. Trimming removed 5 bases from V and 0 bases from J; junction bases left unmatched: 2. The germline V gene has CDR1 SGHNT and CDR2 YYREEE (reference sequence). The CDR3 length is 14 residues. The DNA for the CDR3 is TGTGCCAGCAGAACAGGGGGTAGCACAGATACGCAGTATTTT. Translated, it gives CASRTGGSTDTQYF.

At least ten counts were recorded for this clone. This rearrangement joins TRBV19 to TRBJ1-3; no clear D gene. V was clipped by 2 bases and J by 0 bases, with 8 bases between them. Germline V gene lookup returns CDR1 LNHDA and CDR2 SQIVND (reference sequence). The CDR3 runs to 15 residues. CDR3 residues: CASSISRSSGNTIYF. The CDR3 DNA follows: TGTGCCAGTAGTATATCGAGGAGCTCTGGAAACACCATATATTTT.

This sequence joins TRBV2 and TRBJ2-7; no reliable D call. The CDR3 totals 12 residues. Trimming took off 8 bases at V and 2 bases at J, with 10 bases between the two ends. The germline gives CDR1 SNHLY, CDR2 FYNNEI. CDR3: CASAEFPYEQYF. The CDR3 nucleotides are TGTGCCAGCGCGGAGTTCCCCTACGAGCAGTACTTC.

The genes are TRBV7-2 and TRBJ1-2, with 7 nucleotides matching TRBD1. The CDR3 spans 17 residues. CDR1 SGHTA and CDR2 FQGNSA come from the germline V gene. The V segment lost 1 base and the J segment 6 bases; nucleotides outside the gene matches: 14. CDR3 region: CASSLEVGQPWGDGYTF. As DNA, the CDR3 is TGTGCCAGCAGCTTAGAAGTGGGACAGCCCTGGGGGGATGGCTACACCTTC. The full variable domain, rest sourced from reference TRBV7-2 and TRBJ1-2, is GAGVSQSPSNKVTEKGKDVELRCDPISGHTALYWYRQSLGQGLEFLIYFQGNSAPDKSGLPSDRFSAERTGGSVSTLTIQRTQQEDSAVYLCASSLEVGQPWGDGYTFGSGTRLTVV.